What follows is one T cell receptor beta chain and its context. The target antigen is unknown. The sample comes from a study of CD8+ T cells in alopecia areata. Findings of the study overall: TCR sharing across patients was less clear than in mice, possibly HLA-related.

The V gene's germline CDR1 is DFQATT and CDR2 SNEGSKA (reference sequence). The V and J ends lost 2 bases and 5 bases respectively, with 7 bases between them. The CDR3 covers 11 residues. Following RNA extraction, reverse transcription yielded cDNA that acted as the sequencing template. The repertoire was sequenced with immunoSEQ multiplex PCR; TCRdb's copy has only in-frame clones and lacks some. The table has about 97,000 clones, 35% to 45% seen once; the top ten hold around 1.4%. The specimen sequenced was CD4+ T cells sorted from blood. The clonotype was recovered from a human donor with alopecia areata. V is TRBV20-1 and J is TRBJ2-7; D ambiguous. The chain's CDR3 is CSARSVHEQYF. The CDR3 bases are TGCAGTGCTAGATCGGTCCACGAGCAGTACTTC.